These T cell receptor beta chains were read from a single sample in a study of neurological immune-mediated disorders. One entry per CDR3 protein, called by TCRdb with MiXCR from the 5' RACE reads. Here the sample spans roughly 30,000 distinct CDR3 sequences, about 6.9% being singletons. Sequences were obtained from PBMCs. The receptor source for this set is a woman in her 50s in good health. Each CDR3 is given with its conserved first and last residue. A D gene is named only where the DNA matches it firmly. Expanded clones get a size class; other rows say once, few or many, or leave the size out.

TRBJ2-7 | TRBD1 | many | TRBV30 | TGTGCCTGGGAGACCGGGACAGGGGGCGAGCAGTACTTC | CAWETGTGGEQYF
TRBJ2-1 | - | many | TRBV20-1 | TGCAGTGCTAACACCCGACTCCCCTACAATGAGCAGTTCTTC | CSANTRLPYNEQFF
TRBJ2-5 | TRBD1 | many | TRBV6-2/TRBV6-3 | TGTGCCAGCAGGCCTGGGACAGAAGAGACCCAGTACTTC | CASRPGTEETQYF
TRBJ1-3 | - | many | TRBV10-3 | TGTGCCATCAGTGAGTCAAAGAGGGGTCGGACCATATATTTT | CAISESKRGRTIYF
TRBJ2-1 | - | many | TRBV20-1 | TGCAGTGCAAAACCTAGGAGCTCCTCAGTCCATGAGCAGTTCTTC | CSAKPRSSSVHEQFF
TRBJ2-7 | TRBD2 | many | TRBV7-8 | TGTGCCAGCAGCGAACTAGCGGGGAGACCCGAGCAGTACTTC | CASSELAGRPEQYF
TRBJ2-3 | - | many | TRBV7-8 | TGTGCCAGCAGCTCGACCGGGACCAGGGCCACAGATACGCAGTATTTT | CASSSTGTRATDTQYF
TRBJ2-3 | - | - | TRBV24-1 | TGTGCCACCGGGGGGAAGCGGTTAAGCAAAGATACACAGTATTTT | CATGGKRLSKDTQYF
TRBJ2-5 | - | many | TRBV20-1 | TGCAGTGCTAGAGATGACGACAAGGGGACCCAGTACTTC | CSARDDDKGTQYF
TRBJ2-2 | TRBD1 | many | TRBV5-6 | TGTGCCAGCAGCTTGGCCGGGACAGTGAACACCGGGGAGCTGTTTTTT | CASSLAGTVNTGELFF
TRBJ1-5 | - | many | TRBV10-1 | TGCGCCAGCAGCCCGCTTTGGGTTCAGCCCCAGCATTTT | CASSPLWVQPQHF
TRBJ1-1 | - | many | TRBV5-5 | TGTGCCAGCAGCATTGACCTCATGAACACTGAAGCTTTCTTT | CASSIDLMNTEAFF
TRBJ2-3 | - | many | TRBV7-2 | TGTGCCAGCAGCTTAAGTTGGCAGCTTACAGATACGCAGTATTTT | CASSLSWQLTDTQYF
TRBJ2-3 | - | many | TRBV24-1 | TGTGCCACCAGTGATCCTCTTACAGATACGCAGTATTTT | CATSDPLTDTQYF
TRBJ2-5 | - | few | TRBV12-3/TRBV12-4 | TGTTCCAACAGCCCAGGGACTTTACAAGAGACCCAGTACTTC | CSNSPGTLQETQYF
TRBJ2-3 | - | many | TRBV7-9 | TGTGCCAGCAGCTTCACGGATCACACAGATACGCAGTATTTT | CASSFTDHTDTQYF
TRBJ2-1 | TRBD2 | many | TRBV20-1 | TGCAGTGCTAGACCGAGCGGGAGACTCGAGGAGCAGTTCTTC | CSARPSGRLEEQFF
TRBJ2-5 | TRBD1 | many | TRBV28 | TGTGCCAGCAGTGTCGGGACAGAGGTGGTCCAGTACTTC | CASSVGTEVVQYF
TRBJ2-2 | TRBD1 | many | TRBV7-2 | TGTGCCAGCAGGGCAGGGACAGGGGCGGCAGGCGGGGAGCTGTTTTTT | CASRAGTGAAGGELFF
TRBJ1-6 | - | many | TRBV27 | TGTGCCAGCAGGCCTGACACCCTAGGGCATTCACCCCTCCACTTT | CASRPDTLGHSPLHF
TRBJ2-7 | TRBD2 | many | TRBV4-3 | TGCGCCAGCAGCCAAGACCCGCCGGGACTAGCGATGACCTACGAGCAGTACTTC | CASSQDPPGLAMTYEQYF
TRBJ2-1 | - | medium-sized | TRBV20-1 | TGCAGTGCTAGCCTACTAGCTCCGCCTGCTGAGCAGTTCTTC | CSASLLAPPAEQFF
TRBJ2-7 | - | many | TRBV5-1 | TGCGCCAGCAGCCGAGGGATCTTGTCGGGCGAGCAGTACTTC | CASSRGILSGEQYF
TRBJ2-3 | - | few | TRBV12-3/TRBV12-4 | TGTGCCAGCAGTTTTAACAGGGCAAAGACAGATACGCAGTATTTT | CASSFNRAKTDTQYF
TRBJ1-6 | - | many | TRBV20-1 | TGCAGTGCTGCCAGGGAGAAGGGCTATAATTCACCCCTCCACTTT | CSAAREKGYNSPLHF
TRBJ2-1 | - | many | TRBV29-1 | TGCAGCGTTGAAGTGGAGTATGAGCAGTTCTTC | CSVEVEYEQFF
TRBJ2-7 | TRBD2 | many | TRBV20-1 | TGCAGTGCCCACGGACTAGCGGGCCACGAGCAGTACTTC | CSAHGLAGHEQYF
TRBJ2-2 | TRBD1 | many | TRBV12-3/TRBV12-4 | TGTGCCAGCAGTTTACAGGGGGCGATCACCGGGGAGCTGTTTTTT | CASSLQGAITGELFF
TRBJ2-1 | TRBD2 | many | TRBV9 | TGTGCCAGCAGCCCTACGAGCGGGAGCTTTACTTACAATGAGCAGTTCTTC | CASSPTSGSFTYNEQFF
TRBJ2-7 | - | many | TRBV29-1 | TGCAGCGTTGAGACCGCCTGGGAGCAGTACTTC | CSVETAWEQYF
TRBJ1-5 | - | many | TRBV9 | TGTGCCAGCAGCGTAGGCTATAGCAATCAGCCCCAGCATTTT | CASSVGYSNQPQHF
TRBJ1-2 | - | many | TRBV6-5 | TGTGCCAGCAACGCGGGCCCGGACTTCTATGGCTACACCTTC | CASNAGPDFYGYTF
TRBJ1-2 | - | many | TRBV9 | TGTGCCAGCACCGATCTACGTCGCGACTATGGCTACACCTTC | CASTDLRRDYGYTF
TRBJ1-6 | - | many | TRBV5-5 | TGTGCCAGCAGCCTGCAAGGGTTTCGGTCCTATAATTCACCCCTCCACTTT | CASSLQGFRSYNSPLHF
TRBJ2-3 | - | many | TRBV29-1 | TGCAGCGTTGAAGGGGGAGCAGATACGCAGTATTTT | CSVEGGADTQYF
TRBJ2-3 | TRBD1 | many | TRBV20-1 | TGCAGTGCTAGACCCATTGCGGGGACAGGGCGGGACACAGATACGCAGTATTTT | CSARPIAGTGRDTDTQYF
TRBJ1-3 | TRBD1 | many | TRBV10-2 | TGCGCCAGCAGCACAGGGGCCGTCTCTGGAAACACCATATATTTT | CASSTGAVSGNTIYF
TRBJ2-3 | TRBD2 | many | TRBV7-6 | TGTGCCAGCAGCTTAGGCGGCGGGGGGGGCACAGATACGCAGTATTTT | CASSLGGGGGTDTQYF
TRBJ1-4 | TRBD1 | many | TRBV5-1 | TGCGCCAGCAGCTTGACAGGGGGCGCGGGAGAAAAACTGTTTTTT | CASSLTGGAGEKLFF
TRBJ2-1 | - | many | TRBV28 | TGTGCCAGCAGCCCGACACTGGGTCGGGACTCCTACAATGAGCAGTTCTTC | CASSPTLGRDSYNEQFF
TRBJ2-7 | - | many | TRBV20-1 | TGCAGTGCTAGAGTCGGAGGGGTGGTCGAGCAGTACTTC | CSARVGGVVEQYF
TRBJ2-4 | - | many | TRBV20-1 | TGCAGTGCCCACGAGGAAGCCAAAAACATTCAGTACTTC | CSAHEEAKNIQYF
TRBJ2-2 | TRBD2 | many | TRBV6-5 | TGTGCCAGCAGTTACGGGGGGGTTGGGACCGGGGAGCTGTTTTTT | CASSYGGVGTGELFF
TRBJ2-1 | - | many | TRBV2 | TGTGCCAGCAGTGCGGGCCCCCAAAGGACCAATGAGCAGTTCTTC | CASSAGPQRTNEQFF
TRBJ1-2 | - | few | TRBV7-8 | TGTGCCAGCAGCCCCACAGGGACCTACTACTATGGCTACACCTTC | CASSPTGTYYYGYTF
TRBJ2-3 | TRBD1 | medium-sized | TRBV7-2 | TGTGCCAGCAGCTCTAAATCAGGGGGAGTCACAGATACGCAGTATTTT | CASSSKSGGVTDTQYF
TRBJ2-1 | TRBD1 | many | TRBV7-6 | TGTGCCAGCAGCTTAGGACAGGGGTATGGCTCCTACAATGAGCAGTTCTTC | CASSLGQGYGSYNEQFF
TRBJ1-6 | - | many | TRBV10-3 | TGTGCCATCAGTGAGTCTGAGGATTCACCCCTCCACTTT | CAISESEDSPLHF
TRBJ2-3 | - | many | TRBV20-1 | TGCAGTGCTGTTGGGCTGGCTTCCGGGACGCGGCAAGATACGCAGTATTTT | CSAVGLASGTRQDTQYF
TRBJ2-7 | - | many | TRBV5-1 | TGCGCCAGCAGCTTGGAGGTTCCCTTGACCTACGAGCAGTACTTC | CASSLEVPLTYEQYF
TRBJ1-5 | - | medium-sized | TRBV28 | TGTGCCAACCAAGGGAGTGGCAATCAGCCCCAGCATTTT | CANQGSGNQPQHF
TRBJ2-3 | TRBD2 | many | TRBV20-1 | TGCAGTGCCCCGACTAGCGGGCGGCACGGAGATACGCAGTATTTT | CSAPTSGRHGDTQYF
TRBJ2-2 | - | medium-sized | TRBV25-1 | TGTGCCAGCGCCCCGAATGTGGGTTTGGGCACCGGGGAGCTGTTTTTT | CASAPNVGLGTGELFF
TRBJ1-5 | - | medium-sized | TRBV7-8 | TGTGCCAGCAGCTTAGGGAGGGTCGGATTCAATCAGCCCCAGCATTTT | CASSLGRVGFNQPQHF
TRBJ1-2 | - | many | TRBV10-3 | TGTGCCATCAGTGGAGAGGTTTCTAACTATGGCTACACCTTC | CAISGEVSNYGYTF
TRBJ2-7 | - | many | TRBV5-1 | TGCGCCAGCAGCTCAAATCTAGACGAGCAGTACTTC | CASSSNLDEQYF
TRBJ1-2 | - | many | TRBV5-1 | TGCGCCAGCAGCCTATCGAACAGGGTTTACGATGGCTACACCTTC | CASSLSNRVYDGYTF
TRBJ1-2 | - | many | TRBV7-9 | TGTGCCAGCAGCTTATCGAGGACACCGAACTATGGCTACACCTTC | CASSLSRTPNYGYTF
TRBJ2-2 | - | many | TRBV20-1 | TGCAGTGCTAGCAGTCGACGAAAGGGGAACACCGGGGAGCTGTTTTTT | CSASSRRKGNTGELFF